This is a list of T cell receptor beta chains from one sample in a study of identifying expanded T cells in peripheral blood. Here immunoSEQ multiplex PCR was the method, and the copy in TCRdb shows in-frame clones only, minus some. The sample lists approximately 100,000 clones, roughly 89% occurring once. Sequenced: blood. Receptors originate from a person aged 18 to 70 in good health. Both conserved end residues are part of each CDR3. The order of the fields is J gene, clone size, D gene, V gene, CDR3 DNA, CDR3 protein. The D gene is left open where the match is weak. Clone size is stated in some rows and not others, as once, few, many or a class when expanded.

TRBJ1-1,NA,TRBD1,TRBV7-8,TGTGCCAGCAGTAGACAGGGGGCGTTGGTCACTGAAGCTTTCTTT,CASSRQGALVTEAFF
TRBJ2-7,NA,NA,TRBV7-9,TGTGCCAGCAGCCCCGAGACGTACGAGCAGTACTTC,CASSPETYEQYF
TRBJ2-3,NA,NA,TRBV29-1,TGCAGCGTTGGAGTTCCAGGGGCAGATACGCAGTATTTT,CSVGVPGADTQYF
TRBJ2-1,NA,NA,TRBV30,TGTGCCTGGAGTCCCCAGCGATACTATGAGCAGTTCTTC,CAWSPQRYYEQFF
TRBJ1-1,NA,TRBD1,TRBV4-3,TGCGCCAGCAGCCAAGATAGGGCCGACAGGGGGCGCTTCACTGAAGCTTTCTTT,CASSQDRADRGRFTEAFF
TRBJ2-5,NA,TRBD1,TRBV13,TGTGCCAGCAGCTTAGCTTGGCAGGGGGCTCGACAAGAGACCCAGTACTTC,CASSLAWQGARQETQYF
TRBJ1-4,NA,TRBD1,TRBV19,TGTGCCAGTAGTAACGACAGGGCCCAAGGGATGGCGATGTTTTTT,CASSNDRAQGMAMFF
TRBJ1-2,NA,TRBD1,TRBV4-3,TGCGCCAGCAGCCAAGTGACAGGGAAAGGCGCCTCGCTACCTGGCTACACCTTC,CASSQVTGKGASLPGYTF
TRBJ1-1,NA,NA,TRBV7-9,TGTGCCAGCATTTCCTCCGGGGGTGAAGCTTTCTTT,CASISSGGEAFF
TRBJ1-2,NA,NA,TRBV18,TGTGCCAGCTCACCAGTCGGGGAGGGGAAACCGTCCGGACTAAACTATGGCTACACCTTC,CASSPVGEGKPSGLNYGYTF
TRBJ1-1,few,NA,TRBV6-6,TGTGCCAGCAGTGGCAGGGCTGAAGCTTTCTTT,CASSGRAEAFF